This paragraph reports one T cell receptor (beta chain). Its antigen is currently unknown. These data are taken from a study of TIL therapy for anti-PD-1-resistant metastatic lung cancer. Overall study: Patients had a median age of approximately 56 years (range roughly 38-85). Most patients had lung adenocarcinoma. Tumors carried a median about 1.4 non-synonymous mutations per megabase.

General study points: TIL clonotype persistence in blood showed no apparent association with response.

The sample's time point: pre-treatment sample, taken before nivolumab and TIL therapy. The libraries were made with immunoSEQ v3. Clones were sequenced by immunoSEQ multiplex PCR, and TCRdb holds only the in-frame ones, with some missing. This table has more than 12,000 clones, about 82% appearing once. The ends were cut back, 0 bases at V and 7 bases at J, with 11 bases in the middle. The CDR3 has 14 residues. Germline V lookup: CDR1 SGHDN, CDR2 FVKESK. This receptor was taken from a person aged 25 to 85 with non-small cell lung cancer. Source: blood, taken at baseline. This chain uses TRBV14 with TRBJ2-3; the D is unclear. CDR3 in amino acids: CASSQDSVIHTQYF. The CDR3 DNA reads TGTGCCAGCAGCCAAGACTCAGTAATACATACGCAGTATTTT.